This TCR beta chain was sequenced in a study of T cell responses to AZD1222 COVID-19 vaccine. Findings and caveats of the study: The breadth and depth of Spike-specific TCRs increased once two AZD1222 doses had been given. Unmutated variant regions are reportedly the target of nearly half of TCRs that are spike-specific.

Concerning this clone: What it binds is unknown.

Germline lookup yields CDR1 SGHRS and CDR2 YFSETQ. With 0 bases removed from V and 2 bases from J, the gap between germline ends came to 9 bases. The CDR3 runs 14 residues. Repertoires were generated with immunoSEQ multiplex PCR, while TCRdb's copy carries only in-frame clones and drops some. The sample has over 90,000 clones; around 92% are singletons. The V call is TRBV5-1, the J call TRBJ2-7, with a tentative D call TRBD2 (5 bases). Sample: peripheral blood, taken on day 0 of AZD1222 vaccination. The TCR was taken from an adult in good health. CDR3 DNA sequence: TGCGCCAGCAGCTTGGGGCAGGAGGCCTACGAGCAGTACTTC. This codes for CASSLGQEAYEQYF.